This entry is about one T cell receptor beta chain. Its specificity is not known. This sample was included in a study of graft-versus-host responses after intestinal transplantation. Study-level information: In this cohort, recipients had multivisceral, liver-intestinal, or isolated intestinal transplants.

Study-level findings and limits: Early after transplant, HvG clones declined as circulating GvH clones peaked. GvH clones occurred in recipient marrow; some first appeared in ileum or blood.

The table came from immunoSEQ multiplex PCR; TCRdb's copy has only in-frame clones and leaves some out. The data contain about 61,000 clones, approximately 94% of them singletons. Trimming took 8 bases from V and 0 from J, leaving 11 bases between them. The CDR3 runs to 15 residues. From germline, CDR1 is SGHVS and CDR2 FQNEAQ. The specimen was unstimulated CD4+ T cells sorted from spleen or lymph node cells, collected before transplant. The receptor was derived from a human donor who was the organ donor for an intestinal transplant. The chain couples TRBV7-8 to TRBJ1-6; D gene uncertain. CDR3 nucleotide sequence: TGTGCCAGCGCCCTGTCCGCCTCCTATAATTCACCCCTCCACTTT. Its translation is CASALSASYNSPLHF.